The next 22 T cell receptor beta chains were all read from a single sample in a study of T cell responses to AZD1222 COVID-19 vaccine. Profiled with immunoSEQ multiplex PCR; TCRdb holds only in-frame clones, not every one. The table lists more than 150,000 clones, 85% to 95% of them singletons. The sample was peripheral blood, taken on day 0 of AZD1222 vaccination. The receptors come from an adult in good health.

The chain has TRBV6-5 and TRBJ2-1, with D tentatively TRBD1 (6 bases). Trimming removed 7 bases at V and 1 base at J, with 11 bases between. CDR3 size: 14 residues. Germline-derived CDR1 and CDR2 are MNHEY and SVGAGI. The CDR3 DNA reads as TGTGCCAGCATGCAAGGACAGTCCTACAATGAGCAGTTCTTC. It yields the protein CASMQGQSYNEQFF.

The CDR3 DNA is TGTGCCAGCAGTTTAGGGGCCTGGCTGTTTTTT. This codes for CASSLGAWLFF. The genes are TRBV12-3 or TRBV12-4 and TRBJ1-4, with no clear D. The ends were cut back, 1 base at V and 14 bases at J, with 8 bases in the middle. The CDR3 runs 11 residues.

The chain uses TRBV5-6 and TRBJ2-7; D might be TRBD1 (5 bases). Germline lookup yields CDR1 SGHDT and CDR2 YYEEEE. V was clipped by 2 bases and J by 3 bases, with 6 bases between them. This CDR3 comprises 12 residues. The CDR3 DNA follows: TGTGCCAGCAGCTTCCAGGGCTACGAGCAGTACGTC. Translated: CASSFQGYEQYV.

This clone was counted between two and nine times. This chain links TRBV6-5 with TRBJ2-7, with TRBD2 matching over 13 bases. Germline loops: CDR1 MNHEY, CDR2 SVGAGI. CDR3 length: 15 residues. V trimming: 6 bases; J trimming: 3 bases; junction bases outside the gene matches: 5. CDR3: CASRTRLAGGYEQYF. In nucleotides, the CDR3 is TGTGCCAGCAGAACTAGACTAGCGGGGGGCTACGAGCAGTACTTC.

This chain uses TRBV5-8 with TRBJ2-5; D unclear. The V and J ends lost 4 bases and 13 bases respectively, with 17 bases between them. The CDR3 sequence is 12 residues long. The germline V gene encodes CDR1 SGHTS and CDR2 YDEGEE. This chain's CDR3 is CASSNLQFPLYF. DNA of the CDR3: TGTGCCAGCAGCAACCTACAGTTCCCTTTGTACTTC.

The chain couples TRBV5-8 to TRBJ1-5; no clear D gene. The CDR3 contains 17 residues. The V end lost 0 bases, the J end lost 0 bases, and 13 bases lay between the germline ends. The germline V gene encodes CDR1 SGHTS and CDR2 YDEGEE. The CDR3 DNA reads TGTGCCAGCAGCTTGGGAGGCGCGGGTTATAGCAATCAGCCCCAGCATTTT. This gives the protein CASSLGGAGYSNQPQHF.

The gene calls are TRBV18 and TRBJ1-1, with a tentative D call TRBD1 (5 bases). Per germline, CDR1 KGHSH and CDR2 LQKENI. V was pared by 2 bases and J by 11 bases, with 12 bases between. The length of the CDR3 is 12 residues. This chain's CDR3 is CASSPGDADAFF. The DNA of the CDR3 is TGTGCCAGCTCACCAGGGGACGCGGATGCTTTCTTT.

The chain uses TRBV18 and TRBJ1-1; D gene ambiguous. The germline V gene has CDR1 KGHSH and CDR2 LQKENI. The length of the CDR3 is 13 residues. V lost 2 bases and J lost 0, with 4 bases in between. The CDR3 DNA reads TGTGCCAGCTCACCAACCATGAACACTGAAGCTTTCTTT. This encodes CASSPTMNTEAFF.

The chain uses TRBV5-4 and TRBJ2-6; 8 bases line up with TRBD2. Germline CDR1 is SGHNT and CDR2 is YYREEE (reference sequence). The CDR3 is 16 amino acids. Trimming cost V 2 bases and J 2 bases; bases outside gene matches: 3. The CDR3 coding sequence is TGTGCCAGCAGCTTTGAAGCGGGAGCTGGGGCCAACGTCCTGACTTTC. This translates into CASSFEAGAGANVLTF. Together with reference TRBV5-4 and TRBJ2-6, the CDR3 gives the full variable domain: ETGVTQSPTHLIKTRGQQVTLRCSSQSGHNTVSWYQQALGQGPQFIFQYYREEENGRGNFPPRFSGLQFPNYSSELNVNALELDDSALYLCASSFEAGAGANVLTFGAGSRLTVL.

This clone came up once. The chain couples TRBV18 to TRBJ1-2; D is undetermined. Per the germline V gene, CDR1 is KGHSH and CDR2 is LQKENI. The CDR3 is 11 amino acids. Trimming left V 6 bases short and J 10 bases short, with 12 bases between. Written as DNA, the CDR3 is TGTGCCAGCTCCCAGGAAAGAGACTACACCTTC. Translated, it gives CASSQERDYTF.

The chain combines TRBV9 with TRBJ1-3, with D perhaps matching TRBD1 (5 bases). This CDR3 region has 15 residues. Germline values: CDR1 SGDLS, CDR2 YYNGEE. Deletions cut 4 bases from V and 0 bases from J, with 11 bases between. CDR3 residues: CASSTRQSSGNTIYF. CDR3 DNA: TGTGCCAGCAGCACCCGACAGAGCTCTGGAAACACCATATATTTT. The whole variable domain, filled in from reference TRBV9 and TRBJ1-3, reads DSGVTQTPKHLITATGQRVTLRCSPRSGDLSVYWYQQSLDQGLQFLIQYYNGEERAKGNILERFSAQQFPDLHSELNLSSLELGDSALYFCASSTRQSSGNTIYFGEGSWLTVV.

The rearrangement uses TRBV27 and TRBJ1-1; D is ambiguous. Germline-derived CDR1 and CDR2 are MNHEY and SMNVEV (reference sequence). Between the trimmed V and J ends, which lost 2 bases and 4 bases, there was a span of 20 bases. This CDR3 has 17 residues. DNA of the CDR3: TGTGCCAGCAGTTTAGCCCTCAGAGGGATAAGTGCCACTGAAGCTTTCTTT. Protein sequence: CASSLALRGISATEAFF.

The chain links TRBV6-1 to TRBJ2-7; the D call may be TRBD1 or TRBD2 (5 bases each). V was shortened by 1 base and J by 2 bases, with 6 bases between the two germline ends. In germline, CDR1 is MNHNS, CDR2 SASEGT. This CDR3 has 13 residues. CDR3: CASSEGGAYEQYF. CDR3 DNA sequence: TGTGCCAGCAGTGAAGGAGGGGCCTACGAGCAGTACTTC.

V gene TRBV18 combines with J gene TRBJ1-5; TRBD1 agrees at 9 bases. Trimming cost V 4 bases and J 3 bases; bases outside gene matches: 7. Germline loops: CDR1 KGHSH, CDR2 LQKENI. The CDR3 has 16 amino acids. The DNA for the CDR3 is TGTGCCAGCTCACGTTCCGGGACAGGGAACAATCAGCCCCAGCATTTT. Its protein is CASSRSGTGNNQPQHF.

J is TRBJ1-6 and V is TRBV30, with unresolved D. CDR1 and CDR2 (germline): GTSNPN, SVGIG (reference sequence). V gave up 2 bases and J gave up 3 bases, with 17 bases separating them. The CDR3 loop spans 17 amino acids. The CDR3 sequence: CAWSPPQARHYNSPLHF. The CDR3 DNA is TGTGCCTGGAGTCCTCCTCAGGCCCGGCACTATAATTCACCCCTCCACTTT.

This rearrangement joins TRBV7-2 to TRBJ2-7; a weak D match, TRBD2 (6 bases). V lost 5 bases to trimming and J lost 6 bases, with 20 bases between them. The CDR3 has 15 residues. Germline loops: CDR1 SGHTA, CDR2 FQGNSA. CDR3 nucleotide sequence: TGTGCCAGCAGCATTAGCGGACTCGGCTGGGGCGAGCAGTACGTC. This translates into CASSISGLGWGEQYV.

The genes are TRBV19 and TRBJ1-3, with a tentative D call TRBD1 (6 bases). The CDR3 extends over 14 amino acids. V lost 8 bases, J lost 0 bases, and 11 bases lay in between. Germline-derived CDR1 and CDR2 are LNHDA and SQIVND (reference sequence). The CDR3 here is CASADRNSGNTIYF. The CDR3 DNA reads as TGTGCCAGTGCGGACAGAAACTCTGGAAACACCATATATTTT.

This clone was seen a single time. The chain joins TRBV19 to TRBJ2-3; D is possibly TRBD2 (6 bases). CDR3 size: 14 residues. V dropped 4 bases and J dropped 3 bases, with 11 bases sitting between them. Germline-derived CDR1 and CDR2 are LNHDA and SQIVND (reference sequence). CDR3 sequence reads: CASSTGLLTDTQYF. CDR3 nucleotides: TGTGCCAGTAGTACGGGACTCTTGACAGATACGCAGTATTTT.

This chain joins TRBV6-2 or TRBV6-3 and TRBJ1-5; a possible D gene is TRBD1 (5 bases). Deletions cut 3 bases from V and 5 bases from J, with 14 bases between. This CDR3 spans 15 amino acids. CDR1 MNHEY and CDR2 SVGEGT come from the germline V gene. CDR3 DNA sequence: TGTGCCAGCAGTTATGAGGGGTTGCTTTATCAGCCCCAGCATTTT. Its protein is CASSYEGLLYQPQHF.

The chain links TRBV19 to TRBJ1-5; weak D call: TRBD1 (5 bases). This CDR3 has 14 residues. In germline, CDR1 is LNHDA, CDR2 SQIVND (reference sequence). The ends were cut back, 7 bases at V and 3 bases at J, with 13 bases in the middle. The CDR3 region has the DNA TGTGCCAGTAAGGGGCGATCTTCCAATCAGCCCCAGCATTTT. Translation gives CASKGRSSNQPQHF.

The chain carries TRBV4-1 and TRBJ1-1; no firm D call. This CDR3 is 14 amino acids long. Germline CDR1 MGHRA, CDR2 YSYEKL. The V end was cut by 4 bases, the J end by 1 base, with 10 bases between. CDR3 coding DNA: TGCGCCAGCAGCCCCATGGTGGGGAACACTGAAGCTTTCTTT. Protein product: CASSPMVGNTEAFF.

CDR3 residues: CASSPSWDRVDGYTF. CDR3 sequence (DNA): TGTGCCAGCTCACCAAGCTGGGACAGGGTTGATGGCTACACCTTC. The rearrangement joins TRBV18 to TRBJ1-2, with 9 bases identical to TRBD1. With 2 bases clipped from V and 6 bases from J, the junction kept 7 bases outside the gene matches. The CDR3 contains 15 residues. From germline, CDR1 is KGHSH and CDR2 LQKENI.